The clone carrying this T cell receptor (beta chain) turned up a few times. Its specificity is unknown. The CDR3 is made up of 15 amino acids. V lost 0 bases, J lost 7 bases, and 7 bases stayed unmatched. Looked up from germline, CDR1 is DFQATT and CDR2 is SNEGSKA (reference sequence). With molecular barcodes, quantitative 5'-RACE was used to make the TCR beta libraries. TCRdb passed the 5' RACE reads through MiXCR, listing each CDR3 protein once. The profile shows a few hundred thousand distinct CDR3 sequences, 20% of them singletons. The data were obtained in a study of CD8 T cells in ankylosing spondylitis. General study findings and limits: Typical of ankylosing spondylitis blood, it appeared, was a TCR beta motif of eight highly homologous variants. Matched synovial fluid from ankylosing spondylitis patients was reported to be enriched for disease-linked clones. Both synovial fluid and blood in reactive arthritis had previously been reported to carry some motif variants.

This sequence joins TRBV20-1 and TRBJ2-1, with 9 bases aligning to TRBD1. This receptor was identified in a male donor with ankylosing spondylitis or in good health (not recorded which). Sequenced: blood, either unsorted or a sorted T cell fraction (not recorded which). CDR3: CSARDRGTGKNEQFF. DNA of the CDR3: TGCAGTGCTAGAGATCGGGGGACAGGGAAGAATGAGCAGTTCTTC.